A single sample is the source of the 5 T cell receptor beta chains below, sequenced in a study of cytomegalovirus exposure and HLA in healthy donors (dated by TCRdb to the late 2010s). Library preparation employed the immunoSEQ multiplex PCR assay. The multiplex PCR relied on a mix of 60 forward primers for TCR Vbeta segments and 13 reverse primers for TCR Jbeta segments. What TCRdb holds here is the immuneACCESS table cut down to in-frame rearrangements. Part of the clones is not present; checked against another copy, under half of the missing clones reflect an unresolved V gene, and the others are unexplained. The table for this sample lists tens of thousands of clones; roughly 79% of them were counted only once. Over 1.5% of the sample comes from the top ten. The sample taken for sequencing was PBMCs. These receptors came from a woman aged 30 to 39 in good health and CMV-seronegative.

The chain is built from TRBV14 and TRBJ2-7, with 8 nucleotides matching TRBD1. This CDR3 is 16 amino acids long. CDR1 is SGHDN, CDR2 FVKESK, per germline. V was clipped by 6 bases and J by 7 bases; unmatched bases: 17. The CDR3 coding sequence is TGTGCCAGCAGTTTAAGAGTCGGGACAGGCCCTAAGGAGCAGTACTTC. Its translation is CASSLRVGTGPKEQYF.

The rearrangement uses TRBV19 and TRBJ2-5; possible D gene TRBD1, 5 bases. V was shortened by 1 base and J by 5 bases, with 11 bases between the two germline ends. The germline V gene has CDR1 LNHDA and CDR2 SQIVND (reference sequence). The CDR3 loop spans 14 amino acids. The CDR3: CASSIGGIRETQYF. The CDR3 nucleotides read TGTGCCAGTAGTATAGGGGGCATTAGGGAGACCCAGTACTTC.

In this sample, this clone turned up once. This chain uses TRBV27 with TRBJ2-3, with 8 bases matching TRBD2. Per the germline V gene, CDR1 is MNHEY and CDR2 is SMNVEV (reference sequence). Losses at the gene ends were 6 bases for V and 0 bases for J; bases not matched to a gene: 5. This CDR3 is built from 15 residues. For the CDR3, the DNA is TGTGCCAGCAGCTCACTAGCGGCTAGCACAGATACGCAGTATTTT. It translates to CASSSLAASTDTQYF.

The chain combines TRBV5-1 with TRBJ1-3; maybe TRBD1 (5 bases). This CDR3 has 15 amino acids. Germline CDR1 reads SGHRS; CDR2 reads YFSETQ. V lost 4 bases, J lost 6 bases, and 17 bases lay in between. The CDR3 DNA reads as TGCGCCAGCAGCATGGCTGGGGCGCGCGCAAACACCATATATTTT. The encoded protein is CASSMAGARANTIYF.

This clone was seen only once. The rearrangement links TRBV28 to TRBJ2-7; 10 bases align to TRBD2. Germline CDR1 and CDR2: MDHEN and SYDVKM. The CDR3 spans 14 residues. Trimming took 5 bases from V and 2 from J; bases not matched to a gene: 3. DNA for the CDR3: TGTGCCAGCAGTCCTAGCGGGGGTACCTACGAGCAGTACTTC. It encodes CASSPSGGTYEQYF.